These T cell receptor beta chains were read from a single sample in a study of blood T cells in healthy people across ages. Using its own MiXCR run on the 5' RACE reads, TCRdb lists one record per CDR3 protein. The data hold 710,000 or so distinct CDR3 sequences, with 22% observed a single time. The sample taken for sequencing was blood. The receptors were gathered from a man in his 70s in good health. The CDR3 runs from the conserved cysteine through the conserved F or W. The order of the fields is CDR3 protein, CDR3 DNA, clone size, D gene, V gene, J gene. The D gene is left open where the match is weak. Not every row has a clone size; where given, it reads once, few, many or a size class.

cdr3_aa: CASSLVQGAGNTIYF
cdr3_nt: TGTGCCAGCAGTTTGGTACAGGGGGCTGGAAACACCATATATTTT
clone_size: many
d_call: TRBD1
v_call: TRBV12-3/TRBV12-4
j_call: TRBJ1-3

cdr3_aa: CASSPGLRETQYF
cdr3_nt: TGTGCCAGCTCACCGGGACTGCGTGAGACCCAGTACTTC
clone_size: few
d_call: NA
v_call: TRBV18
j_call: TRBJ2-5

cdr3_aa: CASSLRQGLYNEQFF
cdr3_nt: TGCGCCAGCAGCCTCAGACAGGGCTTATACAATGAGCAGTTCTTC
clone_size: few
d_call: TRBD1
v_call: TRBV5-1
j_call: TRBJ2-1

cdr3_aa: CASSLQAGPGGNEQFF
cdr3_nt: TGTGCCAGCAGCTTACAGGCTGGGCCGGGGGGAAATGAGCAGTTCTTC
clone_size: few
d_call: TRBD2
v_call: TRBV7-2
j_call: TRBJ2-1

cdr3_aa: CASSVRAGGTYNEQFF
cdr3_nt: TGTGCCAGCAGTGTACGGGCCGGGGGAACCTACAATGAGCAGTTCTTC
clone_size: NA
d_call: NA
v_call: TRBV2
j_call: TRBJ2-1

cdr3_aa: CASSLAPGGNEQFF
cdr3_nt: TGTGCCAGCAGCTTAGCGCCCGGTGGCAATGAGCAGTTCTTC
clone_size: NA
d_call: NA
v_call: TRBV13
j_call: TRBJ2-1

cdr3_aa: CASSRGTIDTDTQYF
cdr3_nt: TGCGCCAGCAGTAGGGGTACAATAGACACAGATACGCAGTATTTT
clone_size: NA
d_call: NA
v_call: TRBV5-1
j_call: TRBJ2-3

cdr3_aa: CASSYGTSGAPDTQYF
cdr3_nt: TGTGCCAGCAGTTACGGGACTAGCGGGGCCCCAGATACGCAGTATTTT
clone_size: NA
d_call: TRBD2
v_call: TRBV6-5
j_call: TRBJ2-3

cdr3_aa: CAVGTGVPKEQYF
cdr3_nt: TGTGCCGTCGGGACAGGGGTTCCTAAGGAGCAGTACTTC
clone_size: NA
d_call: TRBD1
v_call: TRBV10-3
j_call: TRBJ2-7

cdr3_aa: CASSEGRSLVEKLFF
cdr3_nt: TGTGCCAGCAGTGAAGGAAGAAGCCTAGTCGAAAAACTGTTTTTT
clone_size: few
d_call: NA
v_call: TRBV6-1
j_call: TRBJ1-4

cdr3_aa: CASSATSASNEQFF
cdr3_nt: TGTGCCAGCAGCGCTACCTCGGCTAGTAATGAGCAGTTCTTC
clone_size: NA
d_call: NA
v_call: TRBV9
j_call: TRBJ2-1

cdr3_aa: CSAPPREYNSPLHF
cdr3_nt: TGCAGTGCTCCCCCACGGGAATATAATTCACCCCTCCACTTT
clone_size: many
d_call: NA
v_call: TRBV20-1
j_call: TRBJ1-6

cdr3_aa: CASSLERGAGTEAFF
cdr3_nt: TGCGCCAGCAGCTTGGAGCGGGGGGCGGGAACTGAAGCTTTCTTT
clone_size: NA
d_call: NA
v_call: TRBV5-1
j_call: TRBJ1-1

cdr3_aa: CASSYNPGRAGNEQFF
cdr3_nt: TGTGCCAGCAGCTATAATCCGGGGAGGGCCGGCAATGAGCAGTTCTTC
clone_size: once
d_call: TRBD2
v_call: TRBV27
j_call: TRBJ2-1

cdr3_aa: CASSLEGGQGWTEAFF
cdr3_nt: TGTGCCAGCAGTTTAGAGGGGGGACAGGGATGGACTGAAGCTTTCTTT
clone_size: NA
d_call: TRBD1
v_call: TRBV12-3/TRBV12-4
j_call: TRBJ1-1

cdr3_aa: CASTPGMWKADTQYF
cdr3_nt: TGTGCCAGCACGCCGGGGATGTGGAAGGCAGATACGCAGTATTTT
clone_size: few
d_call: NA
v_call: TRBV9
j_call: TRBJ2-3

cdr3_aa: CAISWTSGLYNEQFF
cdr3_nt: TGTGCCATCAGTTGGACTAGCGGGCTCTACAATGAGCAGTTCTTC
clone_size: NA
d_call: TRBD2
v_call: TRBV10-3
j_call: TRBJ2-1

cdr3_aa: CASRPQGQGETDTQYF
cdr3_nt: TGTGCCAGCAGACCCCAAGGACAGGGGGAGACAGATACGCAGTATTTT
clone_size: few
d_call: TRBD1
v_call: TRBV3-1
j_call: TRBJ2-3

cdr3_aa: CSASMLDNEQFF
cdr3_nt: TGCAGTGCTAGCATGCTAGACAATGAGCAGTTCTTC
clone_size: NA
d_call: NA
v_call: TRBV20-1
j_call: TRBJ2-1

cdr3_aa: CASSGSAGKQFF
cdr3_nt: TGTGCCAGCAGTGGGTCGGCGGGAAAGCAGTTCTTC
clone_size: NA
d_call: NA
v_call: TRBV12-3/TRBV12-4
j_call: TRBJ2-1

cdr3_aa: CASSTKNTEAFF
cdr3_nt: TGTGCCAGCAGCACGAAGAACACTGAAGCTTTCTTT
clone_size: few
d_call: NA
v_call: TRBV21-1
j_call: TRBJ1-1

cdr3_aa: CASRTDRGVYNEQFF
cdr3_nt: TGTGCCAGTCGGACAGACCGTGGGGTATACAATGAGCAGTTCTTC
clone_size: few
d_call: NA
v_call: TRBV6-5
j_call: TRBJ2-1

cdr3_aa: CASSQDLPTQIYYNEQFF
cdr3_nt: TGTGCCAGCAGCCAAGATCTTCCTACCCAAATATACTACAATGAGCAGTTCTTC
clone_size: few
d_call: NA
v_call: TRBV3-1
j_call: TRBJ2-1

cdr3_aa: CASSVRSNQPQHF
cdr3_nt: TGTGCCAGCAGCGTAAGAAGCAATCAGCCCCAGCATTTT
clone_size: few
d_call: NA
v_call: TRBV7-2
j_call: TRBJ1-5

cdr3_aa: CASSLGQGGSYGYTF
cdr3_nt: TGTGCCAGCAGCTTAGGACAGGGGGGAAGCTATGGCTACACCTTC
clone_size: NA
d_call: TRBD1
v_call: TRBV7-2
j_call: TRBJ1-2

cdr3_aa: CASSPYYGASSYNEQFF
cdr3_nt: TGTGCCAGCAGCCCCTATTACGGCGCCAGCTCCTACAATGAGCAGTTCTTC
clone_size: NA
d_call: NA
v_call: TRBV3-1
j_call: TRBJ2-1

cdr3_aa: CASWGSTSAKNIQYF
cdr3_nt: TGTGCCAGCTGGGGCTCCACATCGGCCAAAAACATTCAGTACTTC
clone_size: few
d_call: NA
v_call: TRBV6-2/TRBV6-3
j_call: TRBJ2-4